These T cell receptor beta chains were read from a single sample in a study of beta chain features in type 1 diabetes. The assay was immunoSEQ multiplex PCR, and TCRdb's table has in-frame clones only and misses some. Found here are over 600,000 clones, 9.5% to 15% of them singletons; the top ten hold over 0.1%. Sequencing was carried out using naive CD4+ T cells from blood. The receptors originated from a man in his thirties or forties with type 1 diabetes. The CDR3 runs from the conserved cysteine through the conserved F or W. The D gene is left open where the match is weak. Only part of the rows carry a size: once, few, many, or a class if the clone is expanded.

>TRBD2|TRBJ2-5|16|TRBV7-2|few
TGTGCCAGCAGCCAAAGGGTAGCGGGGGTTCGAGAGACCCAGTACTTC
CASSQRVAGVRETQYF
>TRBD1|TRBJ2-1|16|TRBV11-2|.
TGTGCCAGCAGCGCATACAGGGGTAGCTCCTACAATGAGCAGTTCTTC
CASSAYRGSSYNEQFF
>TRBD2|TRBJ2-1|13|TRBV6-5|.
TGTGCCAGCAGCTACCCCGGGAGGAGTGAGCAGTTCTTC
CASSYPGRSEQFF
>.|TRBJ1-2|17|TRBV6-1|few
TGTGCCAGCAGTGCCTCATGGCGGGACCCAGGTCGGGATGGCTACACCTTC
CASSASWRDPGRDGYTF
>.|TRBJ1-5|13|TRBV5-6|few
TGTGCCAGCAGCTTGGGTGACGATCAGCCCCAGCATTTT
CASSLGDDQPQHF
>TRBD1|TRBJ2-1|16|TRBV5-4|.
TGTGCCAGCAGCTTGCTATGGGACAGGGCCTACAATGAGCAGTTCTTC
CASSLLWDRAYNEQFF
>TRBD1|TRBJ1-1|15|TRBV6-5|.
TGTGCCAGCAGTCCAGGGGGCGCCTTGAGAACTGAAGCTTTCTTT
CASSPGGALRTEAFF
>.|TRBJ2-3|14|TRBV30|.
TGTGCCTGGAGGACCGAACGACCCACAGATACGCAGTATTTT
CAWRTERPTDTQYF
>.|TRBJ2-3|13|TRBV28|.
TGTGCCAGCAGTTCGCACAGCACAGATACGCAGTATTTT
CASSSHSTDTQYF
>.|TRBJ2-7|13|TRBV28|few
TGTGCCAGCAGGGTGACAGAGCCCTACGAGCAGTACTTC
CASRVTEPYEQYF
>.|TRBJ1-5|16|TRBV7-2|.
TGTGCCAGCAGCTTAAGCGGCCCTCTTAGCAATCAGCCCCAGCATTTT
CASSLSGPLSNQPQHF
>TRBD2|TRBJ2-5|16|TRBV11-2|.
TGTGCCAGCAGCTTAGATTTAGCGGGGGGACAAGAGACCCAGTACTTC
CASSLDLAGGQETQYF
>.|TRBJ2-3|13|TRBV30|few
TGTGCCTGGAGCGTTAGTGGGCGGGTGGCGCAGTATTTT
CAWSVSGRVAQYF
>.|TRBJ2-1|14|TRBV7-2|.
TGTGCCAGCAGCTCATCGACCGGGGCGGATGAGCAGTTCTTC
CASSSSTGADEQFF
>.|TRBJ2-5|14|TRBV7-2|.
TGTGCCAGCAGCATAGACGCCGGGCCCCAGACCCAGTACTTC
CASSIDAGPQTQYF
>.|TRBJ2-5|14|TRBV11-1|few
TGTGCCAGCAGCTTAGGACAGATGCAAGAGACCCAGTACTTC
CASSLGQMQETQYF
>TRBD2|TRBJ2-1|14|TRBV14|few
TGTGCCAGCAGCCAGACTAGCGGGTACAATGAGCAGTTCTTC
CASSQTSGYNEQFF
>TRBD1|TRBJ2-7|14|TRBV7-9|few
TGTGCCAGCAGCTTGGGGACAGGGGCCTACGAGCAGTACTTC
CASSLGTGAYEQYF
>.|TRBJ2-6|16|TRBV7-3|.
TGTGCCAGCAGCTCAAAACGGGCCTCTGGGGCCAACGTCCTGACTTTC
CASSSKRASGANVLTF
>.|TRBJ2-5|13|TRBV6-6|few
TGTGCCAGCAGTTCCCTCAGTCGGGGGACCCAGTACTTC
CASSSLSRGTQYF
>TRBD1|TRBJ2-6|17|TRBV2|.
TGTGCCAGCAGCAAGGGGACAGGGGGATCTGGGGCCAACGTCCTGACTTTC
CASSKGTGGSGANVLTF
>TRBD2|TRBJ2-7|15|TRBV7-9|.
TGTGCCAGCAGCCCGCCCGGGGCGGGGGGGCGCGAGCAGTACTTC
CASSPPGAGGREQYF